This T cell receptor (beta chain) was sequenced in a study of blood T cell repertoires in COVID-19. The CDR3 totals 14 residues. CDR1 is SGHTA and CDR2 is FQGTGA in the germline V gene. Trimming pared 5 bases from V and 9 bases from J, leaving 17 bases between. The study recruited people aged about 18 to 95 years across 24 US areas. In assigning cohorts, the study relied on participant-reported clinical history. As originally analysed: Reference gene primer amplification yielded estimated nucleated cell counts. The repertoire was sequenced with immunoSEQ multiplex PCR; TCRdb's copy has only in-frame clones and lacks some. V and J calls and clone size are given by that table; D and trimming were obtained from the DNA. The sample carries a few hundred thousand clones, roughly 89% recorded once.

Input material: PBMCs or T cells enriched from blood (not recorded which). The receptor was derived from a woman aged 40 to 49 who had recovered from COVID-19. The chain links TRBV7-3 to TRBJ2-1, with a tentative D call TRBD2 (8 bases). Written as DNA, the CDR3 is TGTGCCAGCAGCCGACTAGCGTCAGGGGGTGAGCAGTTCTTC. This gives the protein CASSRLASGGEQFF. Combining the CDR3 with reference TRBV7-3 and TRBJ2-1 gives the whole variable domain GAGVSQTPSNKVTEKGKYVELRCDPISGHTALYWYRQSLGQGPEFLIYFQGTGAADDSGLPNDRFFAVRPEGSVSTLKIQRTERGDSAVYLCASSRLASGGEQFFGPGTRLTVL.